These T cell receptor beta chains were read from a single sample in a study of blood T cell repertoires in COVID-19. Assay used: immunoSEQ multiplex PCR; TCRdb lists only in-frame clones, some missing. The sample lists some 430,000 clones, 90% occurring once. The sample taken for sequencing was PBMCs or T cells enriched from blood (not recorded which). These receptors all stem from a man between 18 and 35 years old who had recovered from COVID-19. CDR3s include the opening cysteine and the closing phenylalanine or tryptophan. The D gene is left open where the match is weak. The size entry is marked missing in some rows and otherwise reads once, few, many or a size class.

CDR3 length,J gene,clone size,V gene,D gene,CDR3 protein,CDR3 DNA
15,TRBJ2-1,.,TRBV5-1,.,CASSLTDSSYNEQFF,TGCGCCAGCAGCCTCACCGATAGCTCCTACAATGAGCAGTTCTTC
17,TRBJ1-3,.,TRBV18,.,CASSPATELVSGNTIYF,TGTGCCAGCTCACCCGCGACAGAACTTGTGTCTGGAAACACCATATATTTT
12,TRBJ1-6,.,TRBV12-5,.,CASAGGDSPLHF,TGTGCTAGTGCCGGAGGGGATTCACCCCTCCACTTT
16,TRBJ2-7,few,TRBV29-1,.,CSVGKGQVGGSYEQYF,TGCAGCGTTGGGAAAGGACAGGTGGGGGGCTCCTACGAGCAGTACTTC
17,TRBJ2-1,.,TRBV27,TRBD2,CASSLDPRTSGRAGQFF,TGTGCCAGCAGTTTAGACCCTAGGACTAGCGGGAGGGCAGGGCAGTTCTTC
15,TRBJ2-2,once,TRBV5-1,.,CASSFYSPNTGELFF,TGCGCCAGCAGCTTCTACAGCCCTAACACCGGGGAGCTGTTTTTT
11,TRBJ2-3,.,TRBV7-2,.,CASSSRNTQYF,TGTGCCAGCAGCTCTAGGAATACGCAGTATTTT
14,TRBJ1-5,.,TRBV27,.,CASSSGNSNQPQHF,TGTGCCAGCAGTTCAGGAAATAGCAATCAGCCCCAGCATTTT
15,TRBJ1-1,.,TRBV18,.,CASSPGDGSRTEAFF,TGTGCCAGCTCACCAGGGGACGGGAGTCGGACTGAAGCTTTCTTT
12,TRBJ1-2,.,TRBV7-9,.,CASSFGEYGYTF,TGTGCCAGCAGCTTTGGGGAGTATGGCTACACCTTC
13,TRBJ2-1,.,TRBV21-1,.,CASTGGPFNEQFF,TGTGCCAGCACAGGGGGCCCCTTCAATGAGCAGTTCTTC
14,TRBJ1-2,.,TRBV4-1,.,CASSQDGPGDGYTF,TGCGCCAGCAGCCAAGACGGCCCGGGGGATGGCTACACCTTC